One sample yielded the 23 T cell receptor beta chains listed below, sequenced in a study of regulatory T cells in long-lasting Graves disease. For TCR beta, libraries came from iRepertoire HTBI primers and Arm-PCR of CDR3 regions. TCRdb reprocessed the multiplex PCR reads via MiXCR and lists one record per CDR3 protein. Counted here are a few hundred thousand distinct CDR3 sequences, roughly 17% occurring once; the ten biggest clones make up roughly 27%. Indicated time point: newly diagnosed GD, antithyroid drugs for less than 3 months. There was RNA extracted from PBMCs, and the TCR library was made from it. The data were also submitted as part of a second study, on T cells in Graves' hyperthyroidism and ophthalmopathy.

Source: peripheral blood mononuclear cells (PBMCs), taken at new diagnosis, from a patient treated with antithyroid drugs. The receptors were sampled from a man in his forties with Graves disease.

The table lists this clonotype with many counts. V is TRBV20-1 and J is TRBJ1-4, with D maybe TRBD1 (5 bases). The CDR3 is 14 amino acids. Trimming removed 5 bases from V and 0 bases from J, with 10 bases in between. The V gene's germline CDR1 is DFQATT and CDR2 SNEGSKA (reference sequence). The DNA for the CDR3 is TGCAGTGCTGCGGGGGGATCAACTAATGAAAAACTGTTTTTT. As protein: CSAAGGSTNEKLFF.

This clonotype was observed at least ten times. The chain carries TRBV19 and TRBJ1-1; weak D call: TRBD1 (5 bases). CDR3 length: 15 amino acids. Trimming shortened V by 5 bases and J by 5 bases, and 18 bases separated the two germline ends. Germline V gene lookup returns CDR1 LNHDA and CDR2 SQIVND (reference sequence). The CDR3, as DNA: TGTGCCAGTAGTCTCCGGAGGGGCAAGGGTACTGAAGCTTTCTTT. Encoded protein: CASSLRRGKGTEAFF.

The sample holds many counts of this clonotype. The gene calls are TRBV5-4 and TRBJ1-2; tentatively, D is TRBD1 (5 bases). Germline CDR1 and CDR2: SGHNT and YYREEE (reference sequence). V was clipped by 0 bases and J by 6 bases, with 9 bases between them. CDR3 length equals 13 residues. CDR3 nucleotides: TGTGCCAGCAGCTTGGTTGCAGGGAATGGCTACACCTTC. It encodes CASSLVAGNGYTF. The full variable domain, in which reference TRBV5-4 and TRBJ1-2 provide the parts outside the CDR3, is ETGVTQSPTHLIKTRGQQVTLRCSSQSGHNTVSWYQQALGQGPQFIFQYYREEENGRGNFPPRFSGLQFPNYSSELNVNALELDDSALYLCASSLVAGNGYTFGSGTRLTVV.

The V call is TRBV28, the J call TRBJ1-2; D is possibly TRBD1 (5 bases). Germline V gene sequence: CDR1 MDHEN, CDR2 SYDVKM. This CDR3 spans 15 amino acids. V was cut by 5 bases and J by 8 bases, with 21 bases left in between. Written as DNA, the CDR3 is TGTGCCAGCAGTCCCCGGGAGACAGCGATCCAAGGCTACACCTTC. Translating it yields CASSPRETAIQGYTF.

Ten or more counts support this clonotype. The rearrangement links TRBV29-1 to TRBJ2-7, with 7 bases aligning to TRBD1. This CDR3 spans 12 amino acids. The germline V gene encodes CDR1 SQVTM and CDR2 ANQGSEA. V dropped 4 bases and J dropped 0; count of bases not matched to a gene: 0. The CDR3 loop reads CSVGTGSYEQYF. For the CDR3, the DNA is TGCAGCGTTGGGACAGGCTCCTACGAGCAGTACTTC.

This clonotype was counted at least ten times. The J gene is TRBJ1-1, the V gene TRBV28; D is possibly TRBD1 (5 bases). V was pared by 2 bases and J by 4 bases, with 11 bases between. The germline CDR1 and CDR2 sequences are MDHEN and SYDVKM. This CDR3 comprises 14 residues. This CDR3 is CASSLPGSSTEAFF. CDR3 bases: TGTGCCAGCAGTTTACCAGGGTCGAGCACTGAAGCTTTCTTT.

This clonotype was found many times. The rearrangement uses TRBV4-1 and TRBJ1-4; possible D gene TRBD1, 6 bases. Germline V gene data show CDR1 as MGHRA and CDR2 as YSYEKL. Between the trimmed V and J ends, which lost 0 bases and 8 bases, there was a span of 10 bases. This CDR3 comprises 14 residues. The DNA for the CDR3 is TGCGCCAGCAGCCAAGAAGGGGGTGGCGAAAAACTGTTTTTT. As protein: CASSQEGGGEKLFF.

J is TRBJ2-1 and V is TRBV2; a weak D match, TRBD2 (5 bases). The V and J ends lost 1 base and 8 bases respectively, with 12 bases between them. Germline assignment: CDR1 SNHLY and CDR2 FYNNEI. This CDR3 contains 14 residues. In DNA, the CDR3 is TGTGCCAGCAGTGAAGGCGGGCCTGTAGATGAGCAGTTCTTC. Translating it yields CASSEGGPVDEQFF.

This clonotype was observed many times. The J gene is TRBJ2-7, the V gene TRBV27; D uncertain. The CDR3 spans 13 residues. Trimming removed 6 bases from V and 1 base from J, with 10 bases in between. Germline V CDR1 and CDR2: MNHEY, SMNVEV (reference sequence). The CDR3 nucleotides are TGTGCCAGCAGCCGGCAACATTCCTACGAGCAGTACTTC. This sequence encodes CASSRQHSYEQYF.

This clonotype has only a few counts. The chain employs TRBV10-3 and TRBJ2-5, with a weak D call TRBD1 (6 bases). The CDR3 length is 15 residues. Deletions cut 4 bases from V and 4 bases from J, with 16 bases between. Looked up from germline, CDR1 is ENHRY and CDR2 is SYGVKD. The CDR3 DNA follows: TGTGCCATCAGTGGGGGGCCTGGCGGCCGAGAGACCCAGTACTTC. Its protein product is CAISGGPGGRETQYF.

This clonotype was seen ten or more times. The chain links TRBV20-1 to TRBJ1-6; D is unclear. The germline CDR1 and CDR2 sequences are DFQATT and SNEGSKA (reference sequence). This CDR3 comprises 14 residues. Trimming took off 0 bases at V and 4 bases at J, with 7 bases between the two ends. The DNA of the CDR3 is TGCAGTGCTAGAGACAGATCATATAATTCACCCCTCCACTTT. Its translation: CSARDRSYNSPLHF.

At least ten counts were recorded for this clonotype. The chain has TRBV20-1 and TRBJ2-1, with 13 bases fitting TRBD2. This CDR3 is 15 amino acids long. Losses at the gene ends were 6 bases for V and 11 bases for J; bases not matched to a gene: 13. Per germline, CDR1 DFQATT and CDR2 SNEGSKA (reference sequence). The CDR3, as DNA: TGCAGTGCGAACGCCGCGGGACTAGCGGGGAGTAAGCAGTTCTTC. Protein product: CSANAAGLAGSKQFF.

This clonotype was detected many times. Germline and junction disagree at one end, which may indicate a read error. The CDR3 DNA follows: TGTGCCTGTGAGGGGCAGGTCAACAGTTTCTTC. It specifies CACEGQVNSFF. This chain connects TRBV30 to TRBJ2-7; D possibly uses TRBD1 or TRBD2 (5 bases each). CDR1 is GTSNPN and CDR2 is SVGIG in the germline V gene (reference sequence). The CDR3 extends over 11 amino acids.

Ten or more counts support this clonotype. The V and J genes are TRBV28 and TRBJ1-1; 11 bases line up with TRBD1. The V gene's germline CDR1 is MDHEN and CDR2 SYDVKM. V lost 5 bases to trimming and J lost 1 base; unmatched junction nucleotides: 9. This CDR3 is 17 amino acids long. In nucleotides, the CDR3 is TGTGCCAGCAGTGTGGACAGGGGGCGAGGGAGGAACACTGAAGCTTTCTTT. It is translated as CASSVDRGRGRNTEAFF.

This clonotype appeared a few times. J is TRBJ2-7 and V is TRBV30, with no clear D. The CDR3 length is 13 residues. Germline-derived CDR1 and CDR2 are GTSNPN and SVGIG (reference sequence). V shed 4 bases and J shed 2 bases, with 12 bases lying between them. The DNA for the CDR3 is TGTGCCTGGACCCCCGACCAGCCCTACGAGCAGTACTTC. Its protein is CAWTPDQPYEQYF.

This clonotype occurred many times. J is TRBJ2-3 and V is TRBV7-9; TRBD1 matches 8 bases. The V gene end was trimmed by 2 bases and the J gene end by 4 bases; junction bases not matched to a gene: 14. In germline, CDR1 is SEHNR, CDR2 FQNEAQ (reference sequence). This CDR3 spans 18 amino acids. The CDR3 here is CASSLPRLGQGISDTQYF. In nucleotides, the CDR3 is TGTGCCAGCAGCTTACCCCGACTTGGACAGGGAATCTCAGATACGCAGTATTTT.

The chain links TRBV28 to TRBJ1-4, with D tentatively TRBD1 (5 bases). The CDR3 covers 13 residues. Germline V gene sequence: CDR1 MDHEN, CDR2 SYDVKM. Trimming removed 11 bases from V and 4 bases from J, with 14 bases in between. CDR3 sequence: CAGGGAFNEKLFF. The CDR3 region has the DNA TGTGCCGGGGGAGGGGCGTTTAATGAAAAACTGTTTTTT.

This clonotype was found many times. The rearrangement links TRBV18 to TRBJ1-3; D call uncertain. The CDR3 is made up of 15 amino acids. Germline CDR1 KGHSH, CDR2 LQKENI. Trimming removed 3 bases from V and 2 bases from J, with 11 bases in between. As DNA, the CDR3 is TGTGCCAGCTCACCGCGACCTGGACCTGGAAACACCATATATTTT. It translates to CASSPRPGPGNTIYF.

Remarks on this clonotype: Since a far larger clone is one base different, this is likely a read error. The final CDR3 position lacks the conserved phenylalanine or tryptophan, pointing to a likely read error. This chain connects TRBV9 to TRBJ1-1; 9 bases align to TRBD1. The V gene's germline CDR1 is SGDLS and CDR2 YYNGEE. The CDR3 length is 12 residues. Trimming cost V 5 bases and J 5 bases; bases outside gene matches: 1. CDR3 protein: CASSDRGTEAFS. Here the CDR3 DNA reads TGTGCCAGCAGTGACAGGGGGACTGAAGCTTTCTCT.

This clonotype has ten or more counts. The V gene is TRBV27, the J gene TRBJ2-3; D ambiguous. CDR1 and CDR2 (germline): MNHEY, SMNVEV (reference sequence). Between the trimmed V and J ends, which lost 3 bases and 3 bases, there was a span of 13 bases. The CDR3 sequence is 15 residues long. CDR3 in DNA: TGTGCCAGCAGTTTCTATGCTCCTCGAACAGATACGCAGTATTTT. This codes for CASSFYAPRTDTQYF.

This clonotype was detected many times. The chain has TRBV18 and TRBJ1-4; no reliable D call. V shed 2 bases and J shed 7 bases, with 11 bases lying between them. CDR3 size: 14 residues. Germline V CDR1 and CDR2: KGHSH, LQKENI. CDR3 coding DNA: TGTGCCAGCTCACCAGGTGTGGCCCTTGAAAAACTGTTTTTT. Protein: CASSPGVALEKLFF.

Points on this clonotype: A read error is possible here, since a much larger clone lies one base away. The chain couples TRBV7-2 to TRBJ2-7, with a tentative D call TRBD2 (5 bases). Germline V lookup: CDR1 SGHTA, CDR2 FQGNSA. There are 14 residues in the CDR3. Between the trimmed V and J ends, which lost 7 bases and 8 bases, there was a span of 21 bases. The DNA of the CDR3 is TGTGCCAGCACCCAGACGACCGGGTCGGGGAAGCAGTACTTC. Its translation is CASTQTTGSGKQYF.

This clonotype was detected many times. J is TRBJ1-2 and V is TRBV5-1, with D uncertain. The CDR3 contains 13 residues. Per germline, CDR1 SGHRS and CDR2 YFSETQ. Trimming cost V 0 bases and J 3 bases, with 6 bases left between them. CDR3 in DNA: TGCGCCAGCAGCTTGGGGTGGGACTATGGCTACACCTTC. Protein: CASSLGWDYGYTF.